What follows are 23 T cell receptor beta chains derived from one specimen sequenced in a study of T cells in Graves' hyperthyroidism and ophthalmopathy. TCR beta CDR3 sequences were amplified from RNA transcripts. The study used the HTBI primer set for a first-round RT-PCR of the TCR CDR3. MiXCR, applied by TCRdb to the multiplex PCR reads, yields one record per CDR3 protein. This table holds approximately 330,000 distinct CDR3 sequences, 20% to 25% found once. The sequenced sample was blood. The receptors were sampled from a woman aged 45-60 years with Graves' hyperthyroidism.

This clonotype was counted between two and nine times. V and J are TRBV9 and TRBJ1-1; no definite D call. Trimming stripped 0 bases from V and 0 bases from J, with 9 bases between. The CDR3 has 15 amino acids. Germline lookup yields CDR1 SGDLS and CDR2 YYNGEE. This CDR3 is CASSVDGSLNTEAFF. CDR3 coding DNA: TGTGCCAGCAGCGTAGACGGGTCCTTGAACACTGAAGCTTTCTTT.

This clonotype was detected ten times or more. The rearrangement uses TRBV20-1 and TRBJ1-5; no clear D gene. The V and J ends lost 1 base and 0 bases respectively, with 10 bases between them. CDR1 is DFQATT, CDR2 SNEGSKA, per germline (reference sequence). The CDR3 is 15 residues long. In DNA, the CDR3 is TGCAGTGCTAGAGTCGACGGGAATAGCAATCAGCCCCAGCATTTT. It yields the protein CSARVDGNSNQPQHF.

The chain is built from TRBV11-3 and TRBJ1-3; D not certain. Germline-derived CDR1 and CDR2 are SGHNT and YENEEA. The ends were cut back, 3 bases at V and 0 bases at J, with 9 bases in the middle. CDR3 length equals 15 residues. The DNA of the CDR3 is TGTGCCAGCAGCTTCGGGCAGGCCTCTGGAAACACCATATATTTT. It yields the protein CASSFGQASGNTIYF.

This clonotype was picked up many times. This chain connects TRBV24-1 to TRBJ2-5, with 7 bases aligning to TRBD1. Germline values: CDR1 KGHDR, CDR2 SFDVKD. The CDR3 consists of 15 residues. V gave up 3 bases and J gave up 2 bases; unmatched junction bases: 5. CDR3: CATSDHGTAQETQYF. The CDR3 DNA reads TGTGCCACCAGTGATCACGGGACAGCACAAGAGACCCAGTACTTC.

This clonotype turned up a few times. The chain employs TRBV18 and TRBJ1-1; D unclear. The germline V and J ends were trimmed by 7 bases and 12 bases, with 27 bases remaining between them. The germline V gene has CDR1 KGHSH and CDR2 LQKENI. CDR3 size: 15 residues. The CDR3 bases are TGTGCCAGCTTAGGAGGGCAGACTCCCCCACTGGTAACTTTCTTT. This gives the protein CASLGGQTPPLVTFF. The full variable domain, rest sourced from reference TRBV18 and TRBJ1-1, is NAGVMQNPRHLVRRRGQEARLRCSPMKGHSHVYWYRQLPEEGLKFMVYLQKENIIDESGMPKERFSAEFPKEGPSILRIQQVVRGDSAAYFCASLGGQTPPLVTFFGQGTRLTVV.

This clonotype has a single count. A much larger clone is a single base away; this may be a read error. This likely comes from a read error, as the CDR3 has no conserved phenylalanine or tryptophan at its end. This chain uses TRBV5-1 with TRBJ2-7; no clear D gene. V was cut by 5 bases and J by 3 bases, with 6 bases left in between. Germline CDR1 is SGHRS and CDR2 is YFSETQ. The CDR3 runs to 11 residues. The CDR3 spells CASRENYEQYL. The CDR3 nucleotides read TGCGCCAGCAGGGAGAACTACGAGCAGTACCTC.

This clonotype was seen at least ten times. The chain joins TRBV7-9 to TRBJ1-2, with 7 bases matching TRBD1. The CDR3 is 14 residues long. V shed 5 bases, J shed 5 bases, and the junction held 8 bases outside the gene matches. The germline gives CDR1 SEHNR, CDR2 FQNEAQ (reference sequence). The CDR3 reads CASSPSTGSYGYTF. The CDR3 region has the DNA TGTGCCAGCAGCCCATCGACAGGGTCTTATGGCTACACCTTC.

This clonotype was seen repeatedly, ten times or more. The chain has TRBV7-8 and TRBJ1-1; 7 positions match TRBD1. With V trimmed by 5 bases and J by 7 bases, 16 bases remained unmatched. Germline lookup yields CDR1 SGHVS and CDR2 FQNEAQ. The CDR3 is 16 amino acids. CDR3 protein: CASSHIRGRETVEAFF. The CDR3 nucleotides are TGTGCCAGCAGCCACATTAGGGGGCGAGAGACGGTTGAAGCTTTCTTT.

In this sample, this clonotype turned up many times. V and J are TRBV28 and TRBJ1-2, with a possible D match to TRBD1 (5 bases). The CDR3 runs to 16 residues. Per the germline V gene, CDR1 is MDHEN and CDR2 is SYDVKM. V was pared by 5 bases and J by 4 bases, with 20 bases between. CDR3 DNA sequence: TGTGCCAGCAGTCCCGTGGCGACAGCCGTCCCCTATGGCTACACCTTC. It codes for CASSPVATAVPYGYTF.

To note about this clonotype: A much larger clonotype is one base distant, so this may be a read error. The rearrangement uses TRBV27 and TRBJ1-2; the D gene is possibly TRBD1 (5 bases). The germline V and J ends were trimmed by 5 bases and 8 bases, with 15 bases remaining between them. CDR1 is MNHEY, CDR2 SMNVEV, per germline (reference sequence). The CDR3 totals 13 residues. As DNA, the CDR3 is TGTGCCAGCAGTACGACAGTCCCCGGGGGCTACACCTTC. It is translated as CASSTTVPGGYTF.

This clonotype was seen many times. The chain recombines TRBV20-1 with TRBJ2-5; no clear D. This CDR3 has 11 amino acids. Germline CDR1 reads DFQATT; CDR2 reads SNEGSKA (reference sequence). Trimming removed 3 bases from V and 3 bases from J, with 5 bases in between. CDR3 amino acids: CSASHEETQYF. CDR3 bases: TGCAGTGCTAGCCACGAAGAGACCCAGTACTTC.

This clonotype was observed many times. The DNA for the CDR3 is TGTGCCAGCTTCCTAGGACAGGGCACTGAAGCTTTCTTT. It yields the protein CASFLGQGTEAFF. V gene TRBV7-9 combines with J gene TRBJ1-1; 8 positions agree with TRBD1. Germline assignment: CDR1 SEHNR and CDR2 FQNEAQ (reference sequence). Unmatched junction bases numbered 6, after V lost 8 bases and J lost 4 bases. The CDR3 is made up of 13 amino acids.

The chain has TRBV20-1 and TRBJ1-2; 8 positions agree with TRBD1. Germline CDR1 reads DFQATT; CDR2 reads SNEGSKA (reference sequence). V shed 6 bases and J 3 bases; nucleotides not matched to a gene: 12. The CDR3 totals 15 residues. The CDR3 reads CSAAADRGLYYGYTF. Written as DNA, the CDR3 is TGCAGTGCCGCCGCTGACAGGGGACTTTACTATGGCTACACCTTC.

This clonotype came up many times. V and J are TRBV20-1 and TRBJ2-7; 9 positions agree with TRBD1. The CDR3 covers 15 residues. Germline-derived CDR1 and CDR2 are DFQATT and SNEGSKA (reference sequence). Germline trimming cut 0 bases from V and 5 bases from J; bases unmatched to any gene: 8. CDR3 protein: CSARDPGTGHHEQYF. DNA of the CDR3: TGCAGTGCTAGAGATCCCGGGACAGGGCACCACGAGCAGTACTTC.

The chain uses TRBV7-2 and TRBJ2-1; possible D gene TRBD2, 5 bases. The CDR3 has 15 amino acids. V was clipped by 2 bases and J by 7 bases, with 15 bases between them. Germline V lookup: CDR1 SGHTA, CDR2 FQGNSA. This CDR3 reads CASSLLRENTNEQFF. Written as DNA, the CDR3 is TGTGCCAGCAGCTTATTGAGGGAGAATACGAATGAGCAGTTCTTC.

The chain couples TRBV27 to TRBJ2-2; no definite D call. Germline-derived CDR1 and CDR2 are MNHEY and SMNVEV (reference sequence). The CDR3 sequence is 13 residues long. Trimming removed 2 bases at V and 6 bases at J, with 7 bases between. CDR3 nucleotides: TGTGCCAGCAGTTTAAGGCCCCCCGGGGAGCTGTTTTTT. Residues: CASSLRPPGELFF.

There are many counts of this clonotype. CDR3 loop: CASSLDPGQNTEAFF. CDR3 nucleotides: TGCGCCAGCAGCTTGGACCCAGGGCAGAACACTGAAGCTTTCTTT. The gene calls are TRBV5-1 and TRBJ1-1; TRBD1 might be the D (5 bases). The CDR3 is 15 residues long. The ends were cut back, 0 bases at V and 1 base at J, with 10 bases in the middle. From germline, CDR1 is SGHRS and CDR2 YFSETQ. The full variable domain, in which reference TRBV5-1 and TRBJ1-1 provide the parts outside the CDR3, is KAGVTQTPRYLIKTRGQQVTLSCSPISGHRSVSWYQQTPGQGLQFLFEYFSETQRNKGNFPGRFSGRQFSNSRSEMNVSTLELGDSALYLCASSLDPGQNTEAFFGQGTRLTVV.

The chain links TRBV2 to TRBJ2-3, with 7 bases lining up with TRBD2. Trimming removed 7 bases from V and 1 base from J; junction bases left unmatched: 11. CDR3 length equals 16 residues. Germline V gene data show CDR1 as SNHLY and CDR2 as FYNNEI. DNA for the CDR3: TGTGCCAGCATTCCCCACCGCCGGGGGGGCACAGATACGCAGTATTTT. Protein sequence: CASIPHRRGGTDTQYF.

This rearrangement joins TRBV9 to TRBJ2-7; 9 positions match TRBD2. The CDR3 totals 15 residues. V gave up 3 bases and J gave up 5 bases; unmatched junction bases: 9. Germline-derived CDR1 and CDR2 are SGDLS and YYNGEE. CDR3 sequence (DNA): TGTGCCAGCAGCGCAGGACTAGCGAACGGAGACGAGCAGTACTTC. Translated: CASSAGLANGDEQYF.

This clonotype was counted only a few times. V is TRBV12-3 or TRBV12-4 and J is TRBJ2-2; D possibly corresponds to TRBD1 (6 bases). The V gene lost 2 bases and the J gene lost 2 bases, with 12 bases spanning the gap. The CDR3 is 16 amino acids. The DNA of the CDR3 is TGTGCCAGCAGTTTATATGACAGGCGCAACACCGGGGAGCTGTTTTTT. The encoded protein is CASSLYDRRNTGELFF.

At least ten counts were recorded for this clonotype. The chain links TRBV3-1 to TRBJ2-6; tentatively, D is TRBD1 (5 bases). V lost 4 bases and J 0 bases, leaving 7 bases between the germline ends. CDR3 length: 15 amino acids. From germline, CDR1 is LGHDT and CDR2 YNNKEL (reference sequence). In DNA form, the CDR3 reads TGTGCCAGCAGCCCGACAGTCTCTGGGGCCAACGTCCTGACTTTC. Its protein is CASSPTVSGANVLTF.

Only a few counts were recorded for this clonotype. The genes are TRBV20-1 and TRBJ2-5; TRBD2 agrees at 9 bases. This CDR3 spans 15 amino acids. Losses at the gene ends were 2 bases for V and 5 bases for J; bases not matched to a gene: 9. The germline gives CDR1 DFQATT, CDR2 SNEGSKA (reference sequence). In DNA form, the CDR3 reads TGCAGTGCTAGAATCTTAGCGGGGGCCGGGGAGACCCAGTACTTC. Translation gives CSARILAGAGETQYF.

This clonotype has ten or more counts. V usage is TRBV3-1 and J usage is TRBJ1-5; D is undetermined. Germline CDR1 reads LGHDT; CDR2 reads YNNKEL (reference sequence). This CDR3 contains 14 residues. Trimming pared 1 base from V and 7 bases from J, leaving 11 bases between. The chain's CDR3 is CASSQGSASQPQHF. The CDR3, as DNA: TGTGCCAGCAGCCAAGGGTCGGCAAGCCAGCCCCAGCATTTT.